This is a list of T cell receptor beta chains from one sample in a study of blood T cell repertoires in COVID-19. Produced via immunoSEQ multiplex PCR; TCRdb's table is partial and in-frame only. This table has approximately 190,000 clones, 84% appearing once. The sample consisted of PBMCs or T cells enriched from blood (not recorded which). The receptors here all came from a woman in her twenties or thirties who had been exposed to COVID-19. Both conserved end residues are part of each CDR3. A D gene is named only where the DNA matches it firmly. Size is stated for part of the rows, as once, few or many counts, or as a class when the clone is expanded.

CDR3: CASSPGTVNTEAFF
DNA: TGTGCCAGCAGCCCCGGGACAGTAAACACTGAAGCTTTCTTT
J: TRBJ1-1
D: TRBD1
size: .
V: TRBV5-4

CDR3: CASSPRLAGEQYF
DNA: TGTGCCAGCAGCCCTAGACTAGCGGGGGAGCAGTACTTC
J: TRBJ2-7
D: TRBD2
size: .
V: TRBV9

CDR3: CASSPVWAKQYF
DNA: TGTGCCAGCAGTCCAGTCTGGGCCAAGCAGTACTTC
J: TRBJ2-7
D: .
size: .
V: TRBV7-9

CDR3: CASSPGTADSNQPQHF
DNA: TGTGCCAGCTCACCGGGGACAGCTGATAGCAATCAGCCCCAGCATTTT
J: TRBJ1-5
D: TRBD1
size: .
V: TRBV18

CDR3: CASSPNFGGHNQPQHF
DNA: TGTGCCAGCAGTCCGAATTTCGGAGGGCACAATCAGCCCCAGCATTTT
J: TRBJ1-5
D: .
size: .
V: TRBV6-2/TRBV6-3

CDR3: CASSFDSLNTEAFF
DNA: TGTGCCAGCAGCTTTGACAGTTTGAACACTGAAGCTTTCTTT
J: TRBJ1-1
D: .
size: .
V: TRBV7-8

CDR3: CGSTAVSSGNTIYF
DNA: TGTGGATCTACCGCGGTTTCCTCTGGAAACACCATATATTTT
J: TRBJ1-3
D: .
size: .
V: TRBV19

CDR3: CASSLRQQGAGDTQYF
DNA: TGTGCCAGCAGCTTAAGGCAGCAGGGGGCAGGGGATACGCAGTATTTT
J: TRBJ2-3
D: TRBD1
size: .
V: TRBV3-1/TRBV3-2

CDR3: CASSLAGLAGSGELFF
DNA: TGTGCCAGCAGCTTAGCCGGACTAGCGGGGTCCGGGGAGCTGTTTTTT
J: TRBJ2-2
D: TRBD2
size: .
V: TRBV7-6

CDR3: CASSLVQDNEQFF
DNA: TGTGCCAGCAGTTTGGTACAGGACAATGAGCAGTTCTTC
J: TRBJ2-1
D: .
size: .
V: TRBV27

CDR3: CASSDLGATKHF
DNA: TGTGCCAGTAGTGATTTAGGGGCGACAAAGCATTTT
J: TRBJ1-5
D: .
size: few
V: TRBV19

CDR3: CASSPGGRNGYTF
DNA: TGTGCCAGCTCCCCTGGAGGGCGGAATGGCTACACCTTC
J: TRBJ1-2
D: .
size: few
V: TRBV6-5

CDR3: CASSEYLQDPGANVLTF
DNA: TGTGCCAGCAGTGAATATCTACAGGACCCTGGGGCCAACGTCCTGACTTTC
J: TRBJ2-6
D: .
size: .
V: TRBV25-1

CDR3: CASSVHRGSNQPQHF
DNA: TGTGCCAGCAGCGTACACAGGGGTAGCAATCAGCCCCAGCATTTT
J: TRBJ1-5
D: TRBD1
size: once
V: TRBV7-2

CDR3: CASSVTGDNSPLHF
DNA: TGTGCCAGCAGCGTAACAGGGGATAATTCACCCCTCCACTTT
J: TRBJ1-6
D: TRBD1
size: .
V: TRBV9

CDR3: CASSIQGPSGANVLTF
DNA: TGTGCCAGCAGCATACAGGGGCCCTCTGGGGCCAACGTCCTGACTTTC
J: TRBJ2-6
D: TRBD1
size: once
V: TRBV5-4

CDR3: CASRDNGGTGLGYSYGYTF
DNA: TGTGCCAGTCGCGATAACGGGGGGACAGGCCTAGGATACAGCTATGGCTACACCTTC
J: TRBJ1-2
D: TRBD1
size: .
V: TRBV19

CDR3: CASSPTVSTNEKLFF
DNA: TGTGCCAGCAGTCCAACGGTGTCAACTAATGAAAAACTGTTTTTT
J: TRBJ1-4
D: .
size: .
V: TRBV2

CDR3: CASSLPEGLTNEKLFF
DNA: TGTGCCAGCAGCTTACCGGAGGGCTTGACTAATGAAAAACTGTTTTTT
J: TRBJ1-4
D: .
size: .
V: TRBV7-9

CDR3: CASSSLAGQGFEKLFF
DNA: TGTGCCAGCAGTTCCCTGGCGGGACAGGGGTTCGAAAAACTGTTTTTT
J: TRBJ1-4
D: TRBD1
size: .
V: TRBV6-5

CDR3: CASSPPGGSYEQYF
DNA: TGTGCCAGCAGTCCCCCAGGGGGCTCCTACGAGCAGTACTTC
J: TRBJ2-7
D: TRBD1
size: .
V: TRBV7-9

CDR3: CASSFGQGNVNTGELFF
DNA: TGCGCCAGCAGCTTCGGACAGGGTAACGTGAACACCGGGGAGCTGTTTTTT
J: TRBJ2-2
D: TRBD1
size: .
V: TRBV5-1

CDR3: CASLHRAPNYGSTF
DNA: TGTGCCAGCCTACACAGGGCCCCTAACTATGGCTCCACCTTC
J: TRBJ1-2
D: .
size: once
V: TRBV2

CDR3: CASSALGQGSYNEQFF
DNA: TGTGCCAGTAGTGCGCTGGGACAGGGATCCTACAATGAGCAGTTCTTC
J: TRBJ2-1
D: TRBD1
size: .
V: TRBV19

CDR3: CASSESDRVYEQYF
DNA: TGTGCCAGCAGTGAATCGGACAGGGTCTACGAGCAGTACTTC
J: TRBJ2-7
D: TRBD1
size: .
V: TRBV2

CDR3: CSVVLNSGNTIYF
DNA: TGCAGCGTTGTCCTTAACTCTGGAAACACCATATATTTT
J: TRBJ1-3
D: .
size: .
V: TRBV29-1

CDR3: CASSLEPGQGSGNTIYF
DNA: TGCGCCAGCAGCTTAGAACCGGGACAGGGCTCAGGAAACACCATATATTTT
J: TRBJ1-3
D: TRBD1
size: .
V: TRBV5-1

CDR3: CASSQNSGTTEAFF
DNA: TGTGCCAGCTCCCAAAATTCGGGAACCACTGAAGCTTTCTTT
J: TRBJ1-1
D: .
size: .
V: TRBV18

CDR3: CASSLNRGPLGYGYTF
DNA: TGTGCCAGCAGCCTAAACCGGGGTCCGCTGGGCTATGGCTACACCTTC
J: TRBJ1-2
D: .
size: .
V: TRBV7-2

CDR3: CASSSRTANYGYTF
DNA: TGCGCCAGCAGCTCCAGGACAGCTAACTATGGCTACACCTTC
J: TRBJ1-2
D: .
size: .
V: TRBV5-1

CDR3: CASSFFSTGGDYEQYF
DNA: TGCGCCAGCAGCTTTTTTTCGACAGGTGGGGACTACGAGCAGTACTTC
J: TRBJ2-7
D: .
size: .
V: TRBV5-1